The clone carrying this TCR beta chain showed up just once. The antigen is undetermined. PCR primers comprised 60 Vbeta and 13 Jbeta primers. The assay was immunoSEQ multiplex PCR, and TCRdb's table has in-frame clones only and misses some. The profile covers roughly 160,000 clones, with around 85% appearing a single time and 1% taken by the ten largest. The data derive from a study of cytomegalovirus exposure and HLA in healthy donors. Overall study results and limits: There were 150 or so TCR beta chains listed as cytomegalovirus-associated. In terms of immune exposure information, only CMV serostatus was available. An analysis was carried out at a later point. It showed that HLA-associated TCR beta chains were more clonally expanded than equally common non-associated chains. With later analysis, a missense DCLRE1C variant became linked to TCR beta V- and J-gene trimming.

The V segment lost 7 bases and the J segment 4 bases; nucleotides outside the gene matches: 16. Germline CDR1 is LNHDA and CDR2 is SQIVND (reference sequence). This CDR3 has 18 amino acids. The chain uses TRBV19 and TRBJ1-2; 12 nucleotides match TRBD1. The sample consisted of PBMCs. The clonotype was recovered from a boy between 2 and 15 years old in good health and CMV-seronegative. The CDR3 reads CASMAYGTGGAGAYGYTF. DNA of the CDR3: TGTGCCAGTATGGCTTATGGGACAGGGGGCGCAGGCGCCTATGGCTACACCTTC.